This T cell receptor (beta chain) was profiled in a study of shared clonotypes between healthy human individuals. Study conclusions and caveats: Non-shared clonotypes had lower generation probabilities than those shared by all four donors.

Germline assignment: CDR1 PRHDT and CDR2 FYEKMQ (reference sequence). Trimming shortened V by 5 bases and J by 7 bases, and 11 bases separated the two germline ends. This CDR3 region has 12 residues. Only a few counts were recorded for this clone. Its antigen is unidentified. Some 28,000 T cell genomes (approximately 0.2 ug DNA) went into each sorted-subset replicate. How the authors handled the data: Junction-only sequences without quality scores came from ImmunoSEQ, so filtering differed. Only in-frame clones appear in the TCRdb table, and some are missing; sequencing was by immunoSEQ multiplex PCR. Clone size and the V and J calls come from that table; the DNA yielded D and trimming. In the table there are over 850,000 clones, approximately 80% of which are singletons.

The sequence derives from a man between 18 and 35 years old in good health. Some clones in this sample may be carry-over from other donors' samples. The sample consisted of memory CD4+ T cells from PBMCs. Subset meaning: CD45RA-negative fraction. The chain is built from TRBV13 and TRBJ1-2; tentative D call: TRBD1 (6 bases). The CDR3 DNA is TGTGCCAGCAGCCCTCGAGGGGGTGGCTACACCTTC. This encodes CASSPRGGGYTF.